One and the same sample provided the 26 T cell receptor beta chains below, sequenced in a study of T cell responses to AZD1222 COVID-19 vaccine. Produced via immunoSEQ multiplex PCR; TCRdb's table is partial and in-frame only. Of 95,000 to 150,000 clones listed, more than 70% are singletons. The sequences come from peripheral blood, collected on day 0 of AZD1222 vaccination. Source of these receptors: an adult in good health.

The rearrangement joins TRBV19 to TRBJ1-5; 10 bases agree with TRBD1. V was clipped by 7 bases and J by 6 bases; unmatched bases: 9. The CDR3 length is 15 residues. Germline CDR1 is LNHDA and CDR2 is SQIVND (reference sequence). CDR3 in amino acids: CASKHGDRGSQPQHF. In DNA form, the CDR3 reads TGTGCCAGTAAGCACGGGGACAGGGGAAGTCAGCCCCAGCATTTT.

The chain couples TRBV11-2 to TRBJ2-5, with D perhaps TRBD1 or TRBD2 (5 bases each). Trimming removed 5 bases at V and 4 bases at J, with 20 bases between. Germline values: CDR1 SGHAT, CDR2 FQNNGV. The CDR3 is 16 residues long. CDR3 loop: CASSPEFEGSRETQYF. DNA of the CDR3: TGTGCCAGCAGCCCCGAATTCGAGGGGTCCCGAGAGACCCAGTACTTC.

The chain has TRBV2 and TRBJ1-1; 7 bases map to TRBD1. The junction had 3 bases not matched to a gene; V was cut back by 2 bases and J by 6 bases. Germline CDR1 reads SNHLY; CDR2 reads FYNNEI. The CDR3 is 13 residues long. As DNA, the CDR3 is TGTGCCAGCAGTGAACAAGGGACAGCTGAAGCTTTCTTT. Translation: CASSEQGTAEAFF.

The V call is TRBV6-5, the J call TRBJ1-2; 8 nucleotides align to TRBD1. The trim removed 6 bases at V and 8 bases at J, leaving 8 bases unmatched. The CDR3 sequence is 13 residues long. The germline gives CDR1 MNHEY, CDR2 SVGAGI. In DNA, the CDR3 is TGTGCCAGCAGAAGGACAGGGAGTAGCGGCTACACCTTC. Translating gives CASRRTGSSGYTF.

The rearrangement links TRBV27 to TRBJ2-1; TRBD2 matches 11 bases. CDR1 is MNHEY and CDR2 is SMNVEV in the germline V gene (reference sequence). This CDR3 spans 18 amino acids. The V and J ends lost 8 bases and 7 bases, in that order; junction bases with no gene match: 19. CDR3 residues: CASEPLHALAGVGNEQFF. CDR3 DNA: TGTGCCAGCGAACCCCTACACGCACTAGCGGGGGTTGGTAATGAGCAGTTCTTC.

This chain connects TRBV3-1 (or the pseudogene TRBV3-2) to TRBJ2-1; 10 nucleotides match TRBD2. This CDR3 contains 15 residues. V lost 4 bases to trimming and J lost 14 bases; unmatched junction nucleotides: 14. Germline values: CDR1 LGHDT, CDR2 YNNKEL (reference sequence). CDR3 sequence (DNA): TGTGCCAGCAGCCCGGGACTAGCGATAGGGGGTAGCAAGTTCTTC. Translated: CASSPGLAIGGSKFF.

This chain uses TRBV7-2 with TRBJ2-3; 10 nucleotides line up with TRBD2. Per the germline V gene, CDR1 is SGHTA and CDR2 is FQGNSA. This CDR3 contains 14 residues. V dropped 5 bases and J dropped 3; count of bases not matched to a gene: 2. CDR3 region: CASSLLAGTDTQYF. The CDR3 DNA sequence: TGTGCCAGCAGCCTACTAGCGGGGACAGATACGCAGTATTTT.

This CDR3 reads CASSLGQHNEKLFF. DNA for the CDR3: TGTGCCAGCAGCTTAGGACAGCATAATGAAAAACTGTTTTTT. V usage is TRBV7-2 and J usage is TRBJ1-4; D possibly corresponds to TRBD1 (5 bases). V lost 1 base to trimming and J lost 4 bases, with 7 bases between them. Germline CDR1 SGHTA, CDR2 FQGNSA. This CDR3 contains 14 residues.

V is TRBV7-2 and J is TRBJ1-5; D is perhaps TRBD1 (6 bases). The CDR3 is 13 residues long. Trimming shortened V by 4 bases and J by 3 bases, and 7 bases separated the two germline ends. Germline assignment: CDR1 SGHTA and CDR2 FQGNSA. CDR3 region: CASSWDINQPQHF. Here the CDR3 DNA reads TGTGCCAGCAGCTGGGACATCAATCAGCCCCAGCATTTT.

This clone has only one observation. The chain recombines TRBV6-4 with TRBJ2-2, with unresolved D. Trimming took 6 bases from V and 0 from J, leaving 20 bases between them. Germline lookup yields CDR1 MRHNA and CDR2 SNTAGT. The length of the CDR3 is 18 residues. CDR3 protein: CASRSEGRWSSNTGELFF. Here the CDR3 DNA reads TGTGCCAGCAGATCCGAAGGGCGTTGGAGCTCGAACACCGGGGAGCTGTTTTTT.

This chain uses TRBV24-1 with TRBJ2-3; 8 nucleotides line up with TRBD1. Germline values: CDR1 KGHDR, CDR2 SFDVKD. Germline trimming cut 3 bases from V and 6 bases from J; bases unmatched to any gene: 7. This CDR3 has 15 residues. CDR3 in amino acids: CATSDDPDRADTQYF. DNA of the CDR3: TGTGCCACCAGTGATGACCCGGACAGGGCGGATACGCAGTATTTT.

This clone has a single count. This chain joins TRBV16 and TRBJ1-1, with D possibly TRBD1 on 5 matching bases. The germline CDR1 and CDR2 sequences are KGHSY and FQNENV. The CDR3 totals 17 residues. With 1 base removed from V and 6 bases from J, the gap between germline ends came to 21 bases. The CDR3 DNA reads as TGTGCCAGCAGCCAATTGGGTAAAGGGATAACGGGGGCTGAAGCTTTCTTT. Encoded protein: CASSQLGKGITGAEAFF.

The chain joins TRBV6-5 to TRBJ2-7, with 8 bases lining up with TRBD2. This CDR3 is 14 amino acids long. Germline CDR1 and CDR2: MNHEY and SVGAGI. The V segment lost 5 bases and the J segment 4 bases; nucleotides outside the gene matches: 7. DNA for the CDR3: TGTGCCAGCAGTCCTAGCGGGTTTCGGTACGAGCAGTACTTC. Protein sequence: CASSPSGFRYEQYF.

The CDR3 DNA is TGCGCCAGCAGCTCAACCCGACGGGACTTGGACGAGCAGTACTTC. Encoded protein: CASSSTRRDLDEQYF. The chain combines TRBV5-1 with TRBJ2-7; the D gene is possibly TRBD2 (6 bases). With 3 bases removed from V and 5 bases from J, the gap between germline ends came to 18 bases. CDR1 is SGHRS and CDR2 is YFSETQ in the germline V gene. The CDR3 is made up of 15 amino acids.

There are a few counts of this clone. V gene TRBV7-9 combines with J gene TRBJ2-1; TRBD2 matches at 9 bases. Germline V gene sequence: CDR1 SEHNR, CDR2 FQNEAQ (reference sequence). Trimming took 1 base from V and 15 from J; bases not matched to a gene: 4. This CDR3 contains 12 residues. CDR3 nucleotide sequence: TGTGCCAGCAGCTTAGATCCGGGACTAGCGTTCTTC. Translating it yields CASSLDPGLAFF.

This chain links TRBV18 with TRBJ2-2; no definite D call. This CDR3 has 13 amino acids. CDR1 KGHSH and CDR2 LQKENI come from the germline V gene. Trimming left V 1 base short and J 6 bases short, with 6 bases between. CDR3 loop: CASSPQRSGELFF. The CDR3 nucleotides read TGTGCCAGCTCACCACAGCGATCCGGGGAGCTGTTTTTT.

V is TRBV9 and J is TRBJ1-2; the D is unclear. V dropped 0 bases and J dropped 6 bases, with 12 bases sitting between them. CDR3 length: 14 amino acids. Looked up from germline, CDR1 is SGDLS and CDR2 is YYNGEE. The CDR3: CASSVESSADGYTF. In DNA form, the CDR3 reads TGTGCCAGCAGCGTAGAGTCTTCGGCGGATGGCTACACCTTC.

This sequence joins TRBV19 and TRBJ1-1; 8 bases fit TRBD1. CDR1 is LNHDA, CDR2 SQIVND, per germline (reference sequence). V lost 3 bases, J lost 4 bases, and 4 bases stayed unmatched. The CDR3 has 14 amino acids. The CDR3 spells CASSIQGASTEAFF. The CDR3 DNA sequence: TGTGCCAGTAGTATTCAGGGGGCTAGCACTGAAGCTTTCTTT.

The V and J genes are TRBV19 and TRBJ2-1, with unresolved D. The CDR3 totals 14 residues. CDR1 is LNHDA, CDR2 SQIVND, per germline (reference sequence). Deletions cut 6 bases from V and 4 bases from J, with 13 bases between. The DNA of the CDR3 is TGTGCCAGTAGGGGAACCTCAGCTTACAATGAGCAGTTCTTC. This encodes CASRGTSAYNEQFF. Using reference TRBV19 and TRBJ2-1 for the parts outside the CDR3, the full variable domain is DGGITQSPKYLFRKEGQNVTLSCEQNLNHDAMYWYRQDPGQGLRLIYYSQIVNDFQKGDIAEGYSVSREKKESFPLTVTSAQKNPTAFYLCASRGTSAYNEQFFGPGTRLTVL.

This chain connects TRBV7-2 to TRBJ2-1, with TRBD2 matching over 8 bases. The CDR3 has 15 amino acids. Trimming took 6 bases from V and 6 from J; bases not matched to a gene: 10. The germline CDR1 and CDR2 sequences are SGHTA and FQGNSA. Here the CDR3 DNA reads TGTGCCAGCAGACCCTTTGCGGGGGGCACCAATGAGCAGTTCTTC. Translated: CASRPFAGGTNEQFF.

This clone was picked up a small number of times. The chain combines TRBV7-3 with TRBJ2-1, with 10 nucleotides matching TRBD2. V dropped 5 bases and J dropped 6; count of bases not matched to a gene: 4. Germline values: CDR1 SGHTA, CDR2 FQGTGA. This CDR3 is built from 14 residues. The CDR3 region has the DNA TGTGCCAGCAGCCCGGGACTAGCGAGCAATGAGCAGTTCTTC. It yields the protein CASSPGLASNEQFF.

The chain couples TRBV27 to TRBJ2-1; 9 bases map to TRBD1. V gave up 6 bases and J gave up 0 bases; unmatched junction bases: 3. CDR1 is MNHEY, CDR2 SMNVEV, per germline (reference sequence). The CDR3 runs 15 residues. CDR3 loop: CASSLQGASYNEQFF. CDR3 DNA sequence: TGTGCCAGCAGCCTACAGGGGGCCTCCTACAATGAGCAGTTCTTC.

This chain connects TRBV18 to TRBJ2-7; D is uncertain. The germline V gene encodes CDR1 KGHSH and CDR2 LQKENI. Trimming took off 5 bases at V and 3 bases at J, with 11 bases between the two ends. This CDR3 is 13 amino acids long. As DNA, the CDR3 is TGTGCCAGCTCATCACGACAAATCTACGAGCAGTACTTC. Translation gives CASSSRQIYEQYF.

Note on this clone: This specimen includes other DNA sequences encoding the same CDR3. Written as DNA, the CDR3 is TGTGCCAGCAGTTTAGTCAGGAACACTGAAGCTTTCTTT. Protein sequence: CASSLVRNTEAFF. The chain is built from TRBV12-3 or TRBV12-4 and TRBJ1-1; D gene ambiguous. The CDR3 extends over 13 amino acids. V was shortened by 1 base and J by 1 base, with 4 bases between the two germline ends.

The chain has TRBV29-1 and TRBJ2-1; D might be TRBD1 or TRBD2, each matching 5 bases. Germline V CDR1 and CDR2: SQVTM, ANQGSEA. The CDR3 has 12 residues. Trimming removed 2 bases from V and 12 bases from J, with 14 bases in between. CDR3: CSVERDESGQFF. CDR3 sequence (DNA): TGCAGCGTTGAACGGGACGAGAGTGGGCAGTTCTTC.

This chain connects TRBV6-2 or TRBV6-3 to TRBJ2-6; D ambiguous. CDR1 MNHEY and CDR2 SVGEGT come from the germline V gene. Trimming left V 5 bases short and J 0 bases short, with 5 bases between. The CDR3 runs to 14 residues. The CDR3 region is CASSDPSGANVLTF. Written as DNA, the CDR3 is TGTGCCAGCAGTGACCCCTCTGGGGCCAACGTCCTGACTTTC.